A single sample is the source of the 10 T cell receptor beta chains below, sequenced in a study of cytomegalovirus exposure and HLA in healthy donors. The PCR used 60 Vbeta and 13 Jbeta primers. The assay was immunoSEQ multiplex PCR, and TCRdb's table has in-frame clones only and misses some. The repertoire holds more than 150,000 clones, with approximately 82% as singletons. Sequences were obtained from PBMCs. The receptors derive from a male donor in good health and CMV-seronegative.

This clone was counted only a few times. V usage is TRBV30 and J usage is TRBJ2-1; TRBD1 is a possible D gene (5 bases). The CDR3 length is 13 residues. From germline, CDR1 is GTSNPN and CDR2 SVGIG (reference sequence). With 1 base removed from V and 7 bases from J, the gap between germline ends came to 11 bases. The CDR3 nucleotides read TGTGCCTGGAGTGATGGGGCCGGTAATGAGCAGTTCTTC. Translation gives CAWSDGAGNEQFF.

The gene calls are TRBV30 and TRBJ2-7; tentative D call: TRBD2 (5 bases). Germline V gene lookup returns CDR1 GTSNPN and CDR2 SVGIG (reference sequence). The CDR3 spans 16 residues. The V end lost 0 bases, the J end lost 4 bases, and 19 bases lay between the germline ends. CDR3: CAWSVGFPPGRYEQYF. The CDR3 DNA reads as TGTGCCTGGAGTGTAGGATTCCCCCCTGGGAGATACGAGCAGTACTTC.

The rearrangement uses TRBV28 and TRBJ1-2; D gene uncertain. Germline lookup yields CDR1 MDHEN and CDR2 SYDVKM. This CDR3 comprises 12 residues. The V and J ends lost 5 bases and 1 base respectively, with 5 bases between them. The CDR3 protein is CASSISNYGYTF. CDR3 in DNA: TGTGCCAGCAGTATCAGTAACTATGGCTACACCTTC.

The rearrangement uses TRBV7-8 and TRBJ2-1, with 11 bases lining up with TRBD2. The germline V gene has CDR1 SGHVS and CDR2 FQNEAQ. After removal of 5 bases from V and 6 bases from J, the junction contained 12 bases not matched to a gene. There are 17 residues in the CDR3. CDR3 amino acids: CASSLIVSGRAGNEQFF. The CDR3 nucleotides are TGTGCCAGCAGCCTAATAGTTAGCGGGAGGGCAGGCAATGAGCAGTTCTTC.

CDR3 residues: CASREGTGNTGELFF. CDR3 nucleotides: TGTGCCAGCAGGGAAGGGACAGGGAACACCGGGGAGCTGTTTTTT. The chain uses TRBV27 and TRBJ2-2, with 8 bases lining up with TRBD1. This CDR3 is 15 amino acids long. Per germline, CDR1 MNHEY and CDR2 SMNVEV (reference sequence). V lost 6 bases and J lost 1; bases outside the gene matches: 4.

V is TRBV6-1 and J is TRBJ2-1; a possible D gene is TRBD1 (7 bases). This CDR3 contains 14 residues. The germline CDR1 and CDR2 sequences are MNHNS and SASEGT. The germline V and J ends were trimmed by 2 bases and 6 bases, with 11 bases remaining between them. This chain's CDR3 is CASSERQGGNEQFF. Here the CDR3 DNA reads TGTGCCAGCAGTGAACGGCAGGGGGGCAATGAGCAGTTCTTC.

This clone occurred a few times. The chain employs TRBV7-2 and TRBJ1-4, with 8 bases identical to TRBD1. Trimming removed 1 base from V and 7 bases from J; junction bases left unmatched: 5. CDR3 size: 15 residues. Germline CDR1 SGHTA, CDR2 FQGNSA. The CDR3 spells CASSLGGRGREKLFF. In DNA, the CDR3 is TGTGCCAGCAGCTTAGGGGGCAGGGGGCGTGAAAAACTGTTTTTT.

As to this clone: A read error may produce the germline difference seen at one junction end. The V and J genes are TRBV4-3 and TRBJ2-1; a possible D gene is TRBD2 (6 bases). CDR1 and CDR2 (germline): LGHNA, YSLEER. This CDR3 is 17 amino acids long. CDR3 loop: CANSQDLGTQPYGEQFF. The CDR3 bases are TGCGCCAACAGCCAAGATTTGGGGACTCAGCCTTACGGTGAGCAGTTCTTC.

This rearrangement joins TRBV10-3 to TRBJ2-5; 8 bases match TRBD2. Germline values: CDR1 ENHRY, CDR2 SYGVKD. V dropped 0 bases and J dropped 6; count of bases not matched to a gene: 3. The CDR3 is made up of 14 amino acids. DNA of the CDR3: TGTGCCATCAGTGAGTCCGGGGGGGCAAAGACCCAGTACTTC. As protein: CAISESGGAKTQYF.

This chain connects TRBV9 to TRBJ2-7; 8 bases are a match to TRBD1. Germline trimming cut 0 bases from V and 4 bases from J; bases unmatched to any gene: 6. The CDR3 is made up of 15 amino acids. Per the germline V gene, CDR1 is SGDLS and CDR2 is YYNGEE. CDR3 DNA sequence: TGTGCCAGCAGCGTAGGGACAGGGAACTCGTACGAGCAGTACTTC. Its translation: CASSVGTGNSYEQYF.